The T cell receptor beta chain described here comes from a study of cytomegalovirus exposure and HLA in healthy donors. Germline values: CDR1 PRHDT, CDR2 FYEKMQ (reference sequence). V was pared by 5 bases and J by 7 bases, with 9 bases between. This CDR3 comprises 11 residues. This PCR relied on a set of 60 Vbeta primers and 13 Jbeta primers. Data came from immunoSEQ multiplex PCR; TCRdb stores just in-frame clones and leaves some out. This table has 70,000 to 95,000 clones, less than 85% appearing once. This sequence joins TRBV13 and TRBJ2-7; D gene ambiguous. This sequence originates from a man aged 25-45 years in good health and CMV-seropositive. Sequenced material: PBMCs. CDR3 sequence reads: CASSLLGEQYF. In DNA, the CDR3 is TGTGCCAGCAGCCTGCTCGGGGAGCAGTACTTC.